This T cell receptor (beta chain) is drawn from a study of monozygotic twins with cystic fibrosis. The study's findings and limits: Clonality was generally low (median roughly 0.01), higher in the most severe patients. Unrelated CF individuals shared fewer identical clonotypes than monozygotic CF twins.

Concerning this clone itself: Its antigen is not known.

Sequenced by immunoSEQ multiplex PCR; TCRdb stores in-frame clones only, minus some. The top ten clones hold about 1% of a sample with over 14,000 clones, about 85% of them seen once. J was trimmed by 3 bases and V by 5 bases; bases with no gene match: 1. Germline V CDR1 and CDR2: ENHRY, SYGVKD. The CDR3 is 14 amino acids. This TCR came from a boy aged 5-17 years with cystic fibrosis. The V and J genes are TRBV10-3 and TRBJ2-1; the match to TRBD2 covers 10 bases. Sequencing used blood. The CDR3 spells CAISLAGGYNEQFF. The CDR3 nucleotides are TGTGCCATCAGTTTAGCGGGGGGCTACAATGAGCAGTTCTTC.